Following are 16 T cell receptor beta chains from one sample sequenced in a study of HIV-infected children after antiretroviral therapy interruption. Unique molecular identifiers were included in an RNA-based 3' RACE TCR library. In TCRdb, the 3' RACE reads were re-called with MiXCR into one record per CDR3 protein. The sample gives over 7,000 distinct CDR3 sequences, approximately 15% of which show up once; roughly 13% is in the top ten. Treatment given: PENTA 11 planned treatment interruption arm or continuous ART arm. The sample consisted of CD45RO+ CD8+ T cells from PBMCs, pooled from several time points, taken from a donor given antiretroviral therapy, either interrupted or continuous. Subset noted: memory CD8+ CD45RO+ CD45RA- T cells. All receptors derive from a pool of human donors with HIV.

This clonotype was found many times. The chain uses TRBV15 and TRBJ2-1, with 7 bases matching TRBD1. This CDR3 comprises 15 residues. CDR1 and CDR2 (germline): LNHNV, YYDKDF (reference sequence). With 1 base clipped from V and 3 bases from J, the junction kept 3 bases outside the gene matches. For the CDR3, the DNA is TGTGCCACCAGCAGAGTACGGGACAGCTACAATGAGCAGTTCTTC. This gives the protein CATSRVRDSYNEQFF.

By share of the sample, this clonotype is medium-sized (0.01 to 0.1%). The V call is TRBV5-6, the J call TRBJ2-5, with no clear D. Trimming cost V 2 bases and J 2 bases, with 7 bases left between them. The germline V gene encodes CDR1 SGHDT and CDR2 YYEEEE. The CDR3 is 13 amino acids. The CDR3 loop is CASSFRAQETQYF. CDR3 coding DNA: TGTGCCAGCAGCTTCCGGGCTCAAGAGACCCAGTACTTC.

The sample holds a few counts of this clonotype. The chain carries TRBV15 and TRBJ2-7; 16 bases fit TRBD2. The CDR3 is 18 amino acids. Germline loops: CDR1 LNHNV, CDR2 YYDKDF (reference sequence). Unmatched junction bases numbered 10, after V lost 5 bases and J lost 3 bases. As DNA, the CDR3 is TGTGCCACCAGCGAGCCGGGACTAGCGGGAGGGCCGGACTACGAGCAGTACTTC. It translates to CATSEPGLAGGPDYEQYF.

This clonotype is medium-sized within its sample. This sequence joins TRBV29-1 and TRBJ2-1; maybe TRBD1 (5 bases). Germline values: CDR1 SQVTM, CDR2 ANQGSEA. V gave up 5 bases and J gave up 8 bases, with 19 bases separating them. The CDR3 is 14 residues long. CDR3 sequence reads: CSVRRSGRVDEQFF. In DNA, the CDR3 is TGCAGCGTTAGAAGGTCCGGCAGGGTCGATGAGCAGTTCTTC.

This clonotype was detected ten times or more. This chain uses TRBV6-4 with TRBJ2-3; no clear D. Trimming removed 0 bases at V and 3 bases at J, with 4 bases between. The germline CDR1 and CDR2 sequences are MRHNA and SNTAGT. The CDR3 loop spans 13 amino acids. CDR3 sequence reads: CASSDSTTDTQYF. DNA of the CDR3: TGTGCCAGCAGTGACTCGACTACAGATACGCAGTATTTT.

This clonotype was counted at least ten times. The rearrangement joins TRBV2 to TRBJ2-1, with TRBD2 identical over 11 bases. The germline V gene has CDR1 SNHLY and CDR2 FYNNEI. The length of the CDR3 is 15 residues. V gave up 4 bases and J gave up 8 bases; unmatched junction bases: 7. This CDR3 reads CASSGITSGSDEQFF. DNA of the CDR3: TGTGCCAGCAGTGGAATTACTAGCGGGAGCGATGAGCAGTTCTTC.

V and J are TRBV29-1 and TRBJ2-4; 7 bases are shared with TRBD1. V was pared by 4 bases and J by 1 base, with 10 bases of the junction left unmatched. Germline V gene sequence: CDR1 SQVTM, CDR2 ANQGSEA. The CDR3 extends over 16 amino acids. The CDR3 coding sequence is TGCAGCGTTGTAGGGACAGCCGATTTTGCCAAAAACATTCAGTACTTC. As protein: CSVVGTADFAKNIQYF.

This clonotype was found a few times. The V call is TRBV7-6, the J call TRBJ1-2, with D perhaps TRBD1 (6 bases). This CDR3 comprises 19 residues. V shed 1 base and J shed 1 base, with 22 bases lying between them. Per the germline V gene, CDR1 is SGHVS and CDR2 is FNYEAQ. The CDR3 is CASSLVARTVSFFNYGYTF. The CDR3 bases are TGTGCCAGCAGCTTAGTTGCCCGGACAGTTTCCTTCTTTAACTATGGCTACACCTTC.

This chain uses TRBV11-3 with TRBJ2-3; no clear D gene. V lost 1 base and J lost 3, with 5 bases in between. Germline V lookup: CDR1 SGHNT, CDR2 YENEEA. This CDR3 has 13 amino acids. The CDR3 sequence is CASSLGVTDTQYF. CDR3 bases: TGTGCCAGCAGCTTAGGGGTGACAGATACGCAGTATTTT. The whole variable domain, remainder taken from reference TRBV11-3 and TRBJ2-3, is EAGVVQSPRYKIIEKKQPVAFWCNPISGHNTLYWYLQNLGQGPELLIRYENEEAVDDSQLPKDRFSAERLKGVDSTLKIQPAELGDSAVYLCASSLGVTDTQYFGPGTRLTVL.

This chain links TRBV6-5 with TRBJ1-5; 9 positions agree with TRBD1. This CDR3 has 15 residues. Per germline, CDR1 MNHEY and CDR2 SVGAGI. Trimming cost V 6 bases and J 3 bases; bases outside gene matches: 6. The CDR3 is CASSWTGDHNQPQHF. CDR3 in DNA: TGTGCCAGCAGCTGGACAGGGGACCACAATCAGCCCCAGCATTTT.

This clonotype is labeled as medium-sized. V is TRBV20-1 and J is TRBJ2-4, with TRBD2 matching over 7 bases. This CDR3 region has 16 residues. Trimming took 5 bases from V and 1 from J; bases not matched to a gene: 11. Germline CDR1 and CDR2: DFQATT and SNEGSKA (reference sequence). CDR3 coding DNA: TGCAGTGCTGAGAAGACTAGCCCTAATGCCAAAAACATTCAGTACTTC. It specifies CSAEKTSPNAKNIQYF.

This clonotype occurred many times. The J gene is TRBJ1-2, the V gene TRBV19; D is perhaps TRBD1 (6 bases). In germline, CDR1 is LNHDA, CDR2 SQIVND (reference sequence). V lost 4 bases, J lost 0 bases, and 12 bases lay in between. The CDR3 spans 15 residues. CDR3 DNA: TGTGCCAGTAGTAGAGGACAGACGCCTAACTATGGCTACACCTTC. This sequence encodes CASSRGQTPNYGYTF.

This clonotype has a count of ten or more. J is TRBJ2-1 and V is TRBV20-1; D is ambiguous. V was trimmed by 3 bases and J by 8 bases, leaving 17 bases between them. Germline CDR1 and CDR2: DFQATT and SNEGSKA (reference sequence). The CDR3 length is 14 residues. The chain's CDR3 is CSARAPNRLDEQFF. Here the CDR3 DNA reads TGCAGTGCTAGGGCGCCCAATCGCCTCGATGAGCAGTTCTTC.

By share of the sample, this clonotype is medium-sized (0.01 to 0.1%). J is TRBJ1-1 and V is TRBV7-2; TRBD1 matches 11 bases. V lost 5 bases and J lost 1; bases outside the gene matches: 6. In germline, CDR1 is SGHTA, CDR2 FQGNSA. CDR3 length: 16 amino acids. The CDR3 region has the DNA TGTGCCAGCAGCCAAAGGGACAGGGGGTGGAACACTGAAGCTTTCTTT. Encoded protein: CASSQRDRGWNTEAFF. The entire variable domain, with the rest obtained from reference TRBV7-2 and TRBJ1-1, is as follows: GAGVSQSPSNKVTEKGKDVELRCDPISGHTALYWYRQSLGQGLEFLIYFQGNSAPDKSGLPSDRFSAERTGGSVSTLTIQRTQQEDSAVYLCASSQRDRGWNTEAFFGQGTRLTVV.

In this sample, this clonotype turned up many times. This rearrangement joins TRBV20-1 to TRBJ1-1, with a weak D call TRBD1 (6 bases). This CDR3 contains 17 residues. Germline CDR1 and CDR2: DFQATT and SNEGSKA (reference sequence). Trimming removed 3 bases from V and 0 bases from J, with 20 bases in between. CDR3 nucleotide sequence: TGCAGTGCTAGGACCCCCCCGTCACAGGGCCTGAACACTGAAGCTTTCTTT. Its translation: CSARTPPSQGLNTEAFF.

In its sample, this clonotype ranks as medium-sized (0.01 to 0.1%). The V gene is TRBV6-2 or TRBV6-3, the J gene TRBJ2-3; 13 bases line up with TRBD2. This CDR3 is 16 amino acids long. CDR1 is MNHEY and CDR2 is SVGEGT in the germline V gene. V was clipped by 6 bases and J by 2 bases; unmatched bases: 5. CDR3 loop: CASSQTSGRPTDTQYF. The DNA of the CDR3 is TGTGCCAGCAGCCAGACTAGCGGGAGGCCCACAGATACGCAGTATTTT.